Below are 6 T cell receptor beta chains sequenced from a single sample in a study of human thymus T cells. Sequenced by immunoSEQ multiplex PCR; TCRdb stores in-frame clones only, minus some. Among some 46,000 clones listed, about 95% were seen once. Sequencing was carried out using blood. These TCRs come from a girl under three years old with a congenital heart defect but otherwise immunologically healthy.

The V and J genes are TRBV11-2 and TRBJ2-5; 7 positions agree with TRBD1. From germline, CDR1 is SGHAT and CDR2 FQNNGV. V was pared by 1 base and J by 5 bases, with 4 bases of the junction left unmatched. The CDR3 is 14 amino acids. The CDR3 sequence is CASSLGLGGETQYF. CDR3 DNA sequence: TGTGCCAGCAGCTTAGGCCTAGGGGGCGAGACCCAGTACTTC.

The rearrangement links TRBV5-6 to TRBJ2-7; the match to TRBD2 covers 12 bases. The CDR3 length is 15 residues. From germline, CDR1 is SGHDT and CDR2 YYEEEE. With V trimmed by 2 bases and J by 5 bases, 5 bases remained unmatched. The CDR3 reads CASSFLAGGPHEQYF. The CDR3 nucleotides read TGTGCCAGCAGCTTCCTAGCGGGAGGGCCCCACGAGCAGTACTTC. Drawing the rest from reference TRBV5-6 and TRBJ2-7, the complete variable domain is DAGVTQSPTHLIKTRGQQVTLRCSPKSGHDTVSWYQQALGQGPQFIFQYYEEEERQRGNFPDRFSGHQFPNYSSELNVNALLLGDSALYLCASSFLAGGPHEQYFGPGTRLTVT.

The rearrangement uses TRBV11-2 and TRBJ2-1; 7 nucleotides agree with TRBD2. The CDR3 runs 15 residues. Germline CDR1 is SGHAT and CDR2 is FQNNGV. V gave up 1 base and J gave up 2 bases; unmatched junction bases: 2. The DNA of the CDR3 is TGTGCCAGCAGCTTAGGGCGGGGGACCTACAATGAGCAGTTCTTC. Translation gives CASSLGRGTYNEQFF.

The gene calls are TRBV7-9 and TRBJ1-2; D might be TRBD1 (5 bases). The CDR3 has 15 amino acids. Trimming stripped 4 bases from V and 4 bases from J, with 16 bases between. From germline, CDR1 is SEHNR and CDR2 FQNEAQ (reference sequence). This chain's CDR3 is CASSSSASGFYGYTF. The CDR3 nucleotides are TGTGCCAGCAGCTCCAGTGCATCAGGGTTCTATGGCTACACCTTC.

A few counts support this clone. The chain uses TRBV7-2 and TRBJ2-5; 11 bases are shared with TRBD2. This CDR3 contains 15 residues. The trim removed 5 bases at V and 2 bases at J, leaving 4 bases unmatched. The V gene's germline CDR1 is SGHTA and CDR2 FQGNSA. The CDR3 loop is CASSLGTSGQETQYF. CDR3 nucleotide sequence: TGTGCCAGCAGCCTAGGGACTAGCGGTCAAGAGACCCAGTACTTC.

This sequence joins TRBV29-1 and TRBJ2-5; possibly TRBD1 for D (7 bases). This CDR3 is 13 amino acids long. Trimming took off 3 bases at V and 8 bases at J, with 16 bases between the two ends. The germline gives CDR1 SQVTM, CDR2 ANQGSEA. DNA for the CDR3: TGCAGCGTTGACTTACAGGGGAGGAATACCCAGTACTTC. Its protein is CSVDLQGRNTQYF.